This T cell receptor beta chain derives from a study of CD8+CD57+ T cells in acquired aplastic anemia. For sequencing, patients were chosen who had shown expansion of CD8+CD57+ cells by flow cytometry. The use of genomic DNA as template underpinned the TCR beta VDJ and CDR3 profiling. MiXCR, run by TCRdb on the reads, gives a single entry per CDR3 protein. Here the sample spans about 43,000 distinct CDR3 sequences, 63% being singletons. This TCR derives from a human donor with aplastic anemia. Sequencing was performed on sorted CD4+, CD8+, or CD8+CD57+ T cells (not recorded which) from PBMCs.

The CDR3 DNA is TGTGCCAGCAGTCCGCCGAAACAAATCCAACACAATGAGCAGTTCTTC. This gives the protein CASSPPKQIQHNEQFF. The chain is built from TRBV28 and TRBJ2-1, with unresolved D. In germline, CDR1 is MDHEN, CDR2 SYDVKM. This CDR3 region has 16 residues. V lost 5 bases and J lost 5, with 19 bases in between.